The 25 T cell receptor beta chains listed next were all sequenced from one sample in a study of human T cells and chemical hapten exposure. Regarding time point: pre-sensitization, week 0. Treatment given: therapeutic diphenylcyclopropenone sensitization with weekly scalp DPC. TCRdb re-derived calls from the RACE reads in MiXCR, one entry per CDR3 protein. The table lists 350,000 to 400,000 distinct CDR3 sequences, roughly 5% of them singletons. The sample consisted of whole blood, taken in connection with sensitization to the hapten diphenylcyclopropenone (DPC). These receptors originate from a woman in her forties or fifties with alopecia areata. Some clones in this sample may be carry-over from other donors' samples.

V is TRBV28 and J is TRBJ1-5; the D gene is possibly TRBD1 (6 bases). The V end lost 4 bases, the J end lost 3 bases, and 13 bases lay between the germline ends. This CDR3 is built from 15 residues. The germline CDR1 and CDR2 sequences are MDHEN and SYDVKM. CDR3 amino acids: CASSWPDRINQPQHF. For the CDR3, the DNA is TGTGCCAGCAGTTGGCCCGACAGGATCAATCAGCCCCAGCATTTT.

Note on this clonotype: An end of the junction does not agree with germline; a read error may underlie this. V and J are TRBV12-3 or TRBV12-4 and TRBJ1-5, with D possibly TRBD1 on 6 matching bases. The CDR3 contains 15 residues. CDR3 DNA sequence: TGTGCCAGCAGTGGGGGCAGGGTAAGCAATCGGCCCCAGCATTTT. Translating gives CASSGGRVSNRPQHF.

In this sample, this clonotype turned up a few times. This chain connects TRBV30 to TRBJ2-7, with unresolved D. Trimming shortened V by 0 bases and J by 5 bases, and 5 bases separated the two germline ends. CDR3 length: 11 residues. Germline V lookup: CDR1 GTSNPN, CDR2 SVGIG (reference sequence). CDR3: CAWSVGDEQYF. The CDR3 bases are TGTGCCTGGAGTGTTGGAGACGAGCAGTACTTC.

The V and J genes are TRBV6-6 and TRBJ2-3, with TRBD1 matching 8 bases. Germline trimming cut 8 bases from V and 4 bases from J; bases unmatched to any gene: 5. In germline, CDR1 is MNHNY, CDR2 SVGAGI (reference sequence). The CDR3 is 13 amino acids. The CDR3 nucleotides are TGTGCCAGCCTCACAGGGGGTTCAGATACGCAGTATTTT. This codes for CASLTGGSDTQYF.

Ten or more counts support this clonotype. The CDR3 sequence is CASSSLQVEQFF. Here the CDR3 DNA reads TGTGCCAGCAGCTCACTACAGGTTGAGCAGTTCTTC. The rearrangement links TRBV7-2 to TRBJ2-1, with D tentatively TRBD1 (5 bases). The CDR3 runs to 12 residues. V dropped 4 bases and J dropped 9 bases, with 10 bases sitting between them. CDR1 and CDR2 (germline): SGHTA, FQGNSA.

Of note for this clonotype: A much larger clone lies a single base off, so this may be a read error. The rearrangement links TRBV11-2 to TRBJ2-7, with 8 bases lining up with TRBD2. The germline V gene encodes CDR1 SGHAT and CDR2 FQNNGV. CDR3 length: 13 residues. CDR3 sequence (DNA): TGTGCCAGCAGCCAAGCGGGGGCCTACGAGGAGTACTTC. It is translated as CASSQAGAYEEYF.

Many counts were recorded for this clonotype. This CDR3 is CSARPPLDSSGNTIYF. The CDR3 DNA reads as TGCAGTGCTAGACCTCCTCTGGACAGCTCTGGAAACACCATATATTTT. J is TRBJ1-3 and V is TRBV20-1, with D perhaps TRBD1 (6 bases). This CDR3 has 16 amino acids. Deletions cut 2 bases from V and 0 bases from J, with 14 bases between. The germline V gene has CDR1 DFQATT and CDR2 SNEGSKA (reference sequence).

This clonotype was detected a few times. V and J are TRBV7-9 and TRBJ2-3; D gene unclear. This CDR3 spans 13 amino acids. Trimming stripped 5 bases from V and 2 bases from J, with 8 bases between. CDR1 SEHNR and CDR2 FQNEAQ come from the germline V gene (reference sequence). CDR3 residues: CASSPWDTDTQYF. CDR3 nucleotide sequence: TGTGCCAGCAGCCCCTGGGACACAGATACGCAGTATTTT.

Ten or more counts support this clonotype. The rearrangement uses TRBV20-1 and TRBJ2-7, with TRBD2 as a possible D gene (5 bases). V was trimmed by 4 bases and J by 0 bases, leaving 16 bases between them. Germline V CDR1 and CDR2: DFQATT, SNEGSKA (reference sequence). CDR3 size: 15 residues. The DNA for the CDR3 is TGCAGTGCTATGAATCATGGGGAGAGCTCCTACGAGCAGTACTTC. Amino acid sequence: CSAMNHGESSYEQYF.

For this clonotype: This could be a read error, since a much larger clone is one nucleotide away. The chain carries TRBV18 and TRBJ2-3; perhaps TRBD2 as D (8 bases). The V gene lost 2 bases and the J gene lost 1 base, with 13 bases spanning the gap. The CDR3 runs 16 residues. CDR1 is KGHSH and CDR2 is LQKENI in the germline V gene. CDR3 sequence: CASSPGTAGGTDTQYF. DNA for the CDR3: TGTGCCAGCTCACCAGGGACAGCGGGAGGCACAGATACGCAGTATTTT.

The CDR3 loop reads CASVQGRDTEAFF. The DNA for the CDR3 is TGTGCCAGCGTACAGGGCAGGGACACTGAAGCTTTCTTT. V usage is TRBV18 and J usage is TRBJ1-1; D perhaps matches TRBD1 (6 bases). V lost 8 bases, J lost 3 bases, and 13 bases lay in between. Germline V gene sequence: CDR1 KGHSH, CDR2 LQKENI. This CDR3 spans 13 amino acids.

This clonotype has ten or more counts. V is TRBV7-2 and J is TRBJ2-5; TRBD1 or TRBD2 may be the D gene (6 bases each). The CDR3 sequence is 15 residues long. V gave up 4 bases and J gave up 1 base, with 13 bases separating them. Germline values: CDR1 SGHTA, CDR2 FQGNSA. The CDR3: CASSSYPGAQETQYF. CDR3 in DNA: TGTGCCAGCAGCTCGTATCCGGGGGCCCAAGAGACCCAGTACTTC.

This chain links TRBV4-2 with TRBJ2-2; 12 bases line up with TRBD2. The CDR3 runs to 17 residues. Germline lookup yields CDR1 LGHNA and CDR2 YNFKEQ. J lost 2 bases, V lost 3 bases, and 4 bases had no gene match. CDR3 region: CASSQTTSGSNTGELFF. CDR3 nucleotides: TGTGCCAGCAGCCAGACGACTAGCGGGAGTAACACCGGGGAGCTGTTTTTT.

This clonotype appeared a few times. The chain combines TRBV6-6 with TRBJ2-7; either TRBD1 or TRBD2 may supply D (5 bases each). Deletions cut 5 bases from V and 6 bases from J, with 17 bases between. Germline-derived CDR1 and CDR2 are MNHNY and SVGAGI (reference sequence). The CDR3 length is 14 residues. The CDR3 DNA reads as TGTGCCAGCAGTCTCGGGCTCGGGGCGGCCGAGCAGTACTTC. It yields the protein CASSLGLGAAEQYF.

This clonotype was counted at least ten times. The chain joins TRBV12-3 or TRBV12-4 to TRBJ2-2; D ambiguous. This CDR3 has 13 residues. V dropped 2 bases and J dropped 8 bases, with 9 bases sitting between them. CDR3 in amino acids: CASSLKGQGELFF. The CDR3 DNA follows: TGTGCCAGCAGTTTAAAAGGGCAGGGGGAGCTGTTTTTT.

Ten or more counts support this clonotype. The rearrangement joins TRBV20-1 to TRBJ2-6; D is possibly TRBD1 (5 bases). Deletions cut 6 bases from V and 2 bases from J, with 17 bases between. Germline V gene lookup returns CDR1 DFQATT and CDR2 SNEGSKA (reference sequence). The CDR3 contains 16 residues. CDR3 sequence (DNA): TGCAGTGCCCGCCGACCCCAGGGTGCTGGGGCCAACGTCCTGACTTTC. Amino acids: CSARRPQGAGANVLTF.

This chain joins TRBV4-1 and TRBJ2-5, with D unclear. The CDR3 spans 16 residues. Trimming stripped 0 bases from V and 3 bases from J, with 14 bases between. CDR1 is MGHRA, CDR2 YSYEKL, per germline. CDR3 DNA sequence: TGCGCCAGCAGCCAAGAGGGGTTACAAGGGAAAGAGACCCAGTACTTC. Protein product: CASSQEGLQGKETQYF.

This rearrangement joins TRBV7-2 to TRBJ1-5, with 7 bases that match TRBD1. Germline V gene sequence: CDR1 SGHTA, CDR2 FQGNSA. V trimming: 1 base; J trimming: 4 bases; junction bases outside the gene matches: 4. CDR3 length: 15 residues. The chain's CDR3 is CASSLGPGQNQPQHF. The CDR3 region has the DNA TGTGCCAGCAGCTTAGGCCCGGGACAGAATCAGCCCCAGCATTTT.

The table lists this clonotype with many counts. The chain has TRBV27 and TRBJ2-1; D call uncertain. Per the germline V gene, CDR1 is MNHEY and CDR2 is SMNVEV (reference sequence). The CDR3 is 13 residues long. The V end lost 2 bases, the J end lost 9 bases, and 11 bases lay between the germline ends. The CDR3 sequence is CASSLTSMREQFF. The CDR3 region has the DNA TGTGCCAGCAGTTTAACCAGCATGCGTGAGCAGTTCTTC.

This clonotype has only a few counts. The chain recombines TRBV7-2 with TRBJ2-5; either TRBD1 or TRBD2 may fit D (5 bases each). V dropped 5 bases and J dropped 5 bases, with 12 bases sitting between them. Per germline, CDR1 SGHTA and CDR2 FQGNSA. The CDR3 sequence is 13 residues long. The CDR3, as DNA: TGTGCCAGCAGCCGGGACGCCAAGGAGACCCAGTACTTC. It yields the protein CASSRDAKETQYF.

This clonotype occurred a few times. The rearrangement links TRBV27 to TRBJ2-3; the match to TRBD2 covers 12 bases. The CDR3 contains 16 residues. Trimming took 3 bases from V and 4 from J; bases not matched to a gene: 5. Germline assignment: CDR1 MNHEY and CDR2 SMNVEV (reference sequence). This CDR3 reads CASSFRLAGVSDTQYF. DNA of the CDR3: TGTGCCAGCAGTTTCAGACTAGCGGGAGTGTCAGATACGCAGTATTTT.

This clonotype was seen only a few times. The chain employs TRBV7-2 and TRBJ2-1, with TRBD2 identical over 11 bases. The CDR3 has 15 residues. Trimming cost V 4 bases and J 10 bases; bases outside gene matches: 9. The germline V gene has CDR1 SGHTA and CDR2 FQGNSA. The CDR3 DNA follows: TGTGCCAGCAGCTCCGTTAGCGGGGGGGCTGGGGAGCAGTTCTTC. Translated, it gives CASSSVSGGAGEQFF.

This clonotype was picked up a small number of times. CDR3 DNA sequence: TGTGCCAGCACCGGGGCCACTGAAGCTTTCTTT. The encoded protein is CASTGATEAFF. The chain is built from TRBV6-2 or TRBV6-3 and TRBJ1-1; D is possibly TRBD1 (5 bases). Trimming removed 7 bases from V and 4 bases from J, with 7 bases in between. Germline V gene sequence: CDR1 MNHEY, CDR2 SVGEGT. The CDR3 covers 11 residues.

This clonotype showed up many times. The gene calls are TRBV7-6 and TRBJ1-6; unclear D gene. V lost 1 base to trimming and J lost 4 bases, with 5 bases between them. The length of the CDR3 is 14 residues. Germline lookup yields CDR1 SGHVS and CDR2 FNYEAQ. CDR3 DNA: TGTGCCAGCAGCTTAGAAACTTATAATTCACCCCTCCACTTT. Encoded protein: CASSLETYNSPLHF. The full variable domain, with the rest looked up from reference TRBV7-6 and TRBJ1-6, is GAGVSQSPRYKVTKRGQDVALRCDPISGHVSLYWYRQALGQGPEFLTYFNYEAQQDKSGLPNDRFSAERPEGSISTLTIQRTEQRDSAMYRCASSLETYNSPLHFGNGTRLTVT.

This clonotype was found a few times. The chain combines TRBV6-5 with TRBJ2-1; no clear D gene. V dropped 4 bases and J dropped 0 bases, with 7 bases sitting between them. CDR1 and CDR2 from the germline V gene are MNHEY and SVGAGI. The CDR3 length is 14 residues. The CDR3 is CASSSSSSYNEQFF. CDR3 nucleotide sequence: TGTGCCAGCAGTTCCTCGAGCTCCTACAATGAGCAGTTCTTC.